Sequencing of this T cell receptor beta chain was carried out in a study of graft-versus-host responses after intestinal transplantation. Study background: As for transplant type, recipients had multivisceral, liver-intestinal, or isolated intestinal grafts. Study findings and constraints: Within allografts, high graft-versus-host to host-versus-graft clonal ratios were seen among patients with graft-donor T cell macrochimerism. GvH clones detected in recipient marrow included some appearing first in ileum or blood.

Comment on this clone: The antigen remains unidentified.

V was cut by 5 bases and J by 2 bases, with 28 bases left in between. The CDR3 consists of 19 residues. Germline V lookup: CDR1 SGHTA, CDR2 FQGTGA. Sequencing was performed with immunoSEQ multiplex PCR; in TCRdb, only in-frame clones are kept and a portion is missing. This table has about 50,000 clones, over 90% appearing once. The sample here was unstimulated CD4+ T cells sorted from spleen or lymph node cells, taken before transplant. This TCR derives from a human donor who was the organ donor for an intestinal transplant. The gene calls are TRBV7-3 and TRBJ2-7; a possible D gene is TRBD1 (6 bases). The CDR3 spells CASSLDSTRNRDAAYEQYF. CDR3 sequence (DNA): TGTGCCAGCAGCCTCGACAGCACCCGCAACAGGGATGCCGCCTACGAGCAGTACTTC.